This T cell receptor (beta chain) was recovered during a study of radiation and T cells in renal cell carcinoma. Profiling relied on immunoSEQ multiplex PCR, and the TCRdb table lists in-frame clones only, not all of them. Here the sample spans about 100,000 clones, around 83% being singletons. This CDR3 comprises 9 residues. Trimming stripped 6 bases from V and 12 bases from J, with 5 bases between. Germline CDR1 MGHDK, CDR2 SYGVNS. This clone was detected a few times. The time point here: blood 4 weeks post-SBRT, at nephrectomy. Treatment denoted: 15 Gy SBRT to primary tumor, nephrectomy 4 weeks later.

The receptor was derived from a man between 60 and 75 years old with renal cell carcinoma. This material consisted of blood, taken from a patient whose treatment included radiotherapy and nephrectomy. The chain employs TRBV25-1 and TRBJ1-4, with D tentatively TRBD1 (5 bases). Here the CDR3 DNA reads TGTGCCAGCAGGGGGGAACTGTTTTTT. Protein: CASRGELFF.